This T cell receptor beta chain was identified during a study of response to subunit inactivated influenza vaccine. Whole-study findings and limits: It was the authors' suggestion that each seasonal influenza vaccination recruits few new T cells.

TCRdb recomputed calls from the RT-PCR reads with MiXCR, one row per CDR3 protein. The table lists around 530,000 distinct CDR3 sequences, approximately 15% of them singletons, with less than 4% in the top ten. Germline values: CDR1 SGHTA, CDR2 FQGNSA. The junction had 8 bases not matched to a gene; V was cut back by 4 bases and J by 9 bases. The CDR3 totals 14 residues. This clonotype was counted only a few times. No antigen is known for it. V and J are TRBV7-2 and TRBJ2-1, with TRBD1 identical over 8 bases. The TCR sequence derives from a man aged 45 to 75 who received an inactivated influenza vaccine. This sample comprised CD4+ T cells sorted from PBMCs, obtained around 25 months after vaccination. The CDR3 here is CASSSIGQGAEQFF. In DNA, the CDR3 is TGTGCCAGCAGCTCCATTGGACAGGGCGCTGAGCAGTTCTTC.